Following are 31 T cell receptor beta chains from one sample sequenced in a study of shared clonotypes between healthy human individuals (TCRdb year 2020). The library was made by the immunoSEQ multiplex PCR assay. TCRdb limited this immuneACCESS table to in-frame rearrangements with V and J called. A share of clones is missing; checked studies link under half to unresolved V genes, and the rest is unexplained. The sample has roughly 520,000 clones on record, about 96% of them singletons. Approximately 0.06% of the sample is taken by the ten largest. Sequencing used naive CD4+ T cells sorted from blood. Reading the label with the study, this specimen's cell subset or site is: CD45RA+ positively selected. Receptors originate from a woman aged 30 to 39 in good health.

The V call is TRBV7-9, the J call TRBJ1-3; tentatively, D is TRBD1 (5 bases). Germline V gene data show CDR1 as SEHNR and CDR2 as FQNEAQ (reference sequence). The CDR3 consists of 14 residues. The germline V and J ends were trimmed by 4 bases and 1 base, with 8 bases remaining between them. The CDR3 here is CASSWGYSGNTIYF. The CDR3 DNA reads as TGTGCCAGCAGCTGGGGGTATTCTGGAAACACCATATATTTT.

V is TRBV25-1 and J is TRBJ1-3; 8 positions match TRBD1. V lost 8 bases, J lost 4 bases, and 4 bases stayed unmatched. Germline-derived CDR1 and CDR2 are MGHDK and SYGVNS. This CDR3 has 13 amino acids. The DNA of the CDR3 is TGTGCCAGCCGACAGGGGCCCGGAAACACCATATATTTT. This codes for CASRQGPGNTIYF.

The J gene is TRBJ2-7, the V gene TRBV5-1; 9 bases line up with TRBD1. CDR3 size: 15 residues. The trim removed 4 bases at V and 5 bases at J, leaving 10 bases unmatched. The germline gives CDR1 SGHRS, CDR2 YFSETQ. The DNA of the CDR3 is TGCGCCAGCAGCCCCGGACAGGGGAGGATCCACGAGCAGTACTTC. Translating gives CASSPGQGRIHEQYF.

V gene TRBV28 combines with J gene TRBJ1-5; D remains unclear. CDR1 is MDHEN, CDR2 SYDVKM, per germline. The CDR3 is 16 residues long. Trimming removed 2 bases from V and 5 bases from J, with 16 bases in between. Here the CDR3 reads CASSLVPEVLYQPQHF. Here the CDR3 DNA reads TGTGCCAGCAGTTTAGTCCCAGAGGTCCTGTATCAGCCCCAGCATTTT.

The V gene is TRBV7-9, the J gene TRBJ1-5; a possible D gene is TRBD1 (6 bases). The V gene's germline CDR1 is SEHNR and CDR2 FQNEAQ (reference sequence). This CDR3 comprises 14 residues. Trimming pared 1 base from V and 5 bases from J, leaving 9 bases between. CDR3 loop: CASSLDGGHQPQHF. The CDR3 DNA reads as TGTGCCAGCAGCTTAGATGGGGGCCATCAGCCCCAGCATTTT. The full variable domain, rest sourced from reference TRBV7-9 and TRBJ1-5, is DTGVSQNPRHKITKRGQNVTFRCDPISEHNRLYWYRQTLGQGPEFLTYFQNEAQLEKSRLLSDRFSAERPKGSFSTLEIQRTEQGDSAMYLCASSLDGGHQPQHFGDGTRLSIL.

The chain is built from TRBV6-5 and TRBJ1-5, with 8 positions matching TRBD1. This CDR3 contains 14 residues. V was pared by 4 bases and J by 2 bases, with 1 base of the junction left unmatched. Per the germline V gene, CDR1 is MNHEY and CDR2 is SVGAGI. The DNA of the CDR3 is TGTGCCAGCAGTTCAGGGGGCGGCAATCAGCCCCAGCATTTT. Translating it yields CASSSGGGNQPQHF.

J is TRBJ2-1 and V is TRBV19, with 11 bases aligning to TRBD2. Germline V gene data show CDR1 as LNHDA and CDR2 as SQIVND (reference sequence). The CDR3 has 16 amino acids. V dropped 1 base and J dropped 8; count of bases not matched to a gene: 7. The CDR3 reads CASSIVSGRAGDEQFF. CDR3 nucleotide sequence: TGTGCCAGTAGTATAGTTAGCGGGAGGGCAGGAGATGAGCAGTTCTTC.

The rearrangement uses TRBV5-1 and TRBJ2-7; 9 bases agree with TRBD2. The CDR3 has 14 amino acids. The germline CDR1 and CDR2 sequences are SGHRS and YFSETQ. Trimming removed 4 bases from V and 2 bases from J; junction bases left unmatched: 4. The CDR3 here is CASSAGGSPYEQYF. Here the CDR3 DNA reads TGCGCCAGCAGCGCGGGAGGGAGCCCCTACGAGCAGTACTTC.

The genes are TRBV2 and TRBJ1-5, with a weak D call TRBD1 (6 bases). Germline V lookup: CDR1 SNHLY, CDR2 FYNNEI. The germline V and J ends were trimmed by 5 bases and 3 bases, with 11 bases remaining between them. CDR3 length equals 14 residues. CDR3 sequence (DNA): TGTGCCAGCAGTAACCGGGACAACAATCAGCCCCAGCATTTT. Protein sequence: CASSNRDNNQPQHF.

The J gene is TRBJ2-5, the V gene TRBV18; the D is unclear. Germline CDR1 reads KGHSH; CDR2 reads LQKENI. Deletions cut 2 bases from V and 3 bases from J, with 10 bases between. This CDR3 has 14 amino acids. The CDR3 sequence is CASSPGVVEETQYF. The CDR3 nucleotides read TGTGCCAGCTCACCAGGGGTTGTCGAAGAGACCCAGTACTTC.

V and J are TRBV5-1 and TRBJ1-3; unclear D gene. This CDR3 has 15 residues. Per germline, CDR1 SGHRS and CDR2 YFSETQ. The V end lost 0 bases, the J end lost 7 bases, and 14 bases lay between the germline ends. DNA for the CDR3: TGCGCCAGCAGCTTGGGCAGCAATCTTTGGAACACCATATATTTT. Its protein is CASSLGSNLWNTIYF. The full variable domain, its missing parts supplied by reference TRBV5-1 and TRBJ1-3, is KAGVTQTPRYLIKTRGQQVTLSCSPISGHRSVSWYQQTPGQGLQFLFEYFSETQRNKGNFPGRFSGRQFSNSRSEMNVSTLELGDSALYLCASSLGSNLWNTIYFGEGSWLTVV.

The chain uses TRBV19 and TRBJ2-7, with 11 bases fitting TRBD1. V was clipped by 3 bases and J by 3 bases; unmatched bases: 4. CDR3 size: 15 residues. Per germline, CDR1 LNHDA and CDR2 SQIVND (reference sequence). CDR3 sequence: CASSISGTGGYEQYF. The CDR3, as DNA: TGTGCCAGTAGTATCTCCGGGACAGGGGGCTACGAGCAGTACTTC.

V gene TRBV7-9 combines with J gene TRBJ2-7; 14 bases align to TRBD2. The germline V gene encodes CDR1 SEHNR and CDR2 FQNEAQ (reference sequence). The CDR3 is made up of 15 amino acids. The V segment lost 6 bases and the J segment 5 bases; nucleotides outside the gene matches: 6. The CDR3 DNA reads TGTGCCAGCAGTACGGGACTAGCGGGAGTCGACGAGCAGTACTTC. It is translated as CASSTGLAGVDEQYF.

The CDR3 sequence is CASSLGQDQPQHF. CDR3 bases: TGTGCCAGCAGCCTCGGACAGGATCAGCCCCAGCATTTT. The chain links TRBV5-5 to TRBJ1-5, with 7 positions matching TRBD1. The CDR3 totals 13 residues. V trimming: 4 bases; J trimming: 5 bases; junction bases outside the gene matches: 3. Germline V gene lookup returns CDR1 SGHKS and CDR2 YYEKEE (reference sequence).

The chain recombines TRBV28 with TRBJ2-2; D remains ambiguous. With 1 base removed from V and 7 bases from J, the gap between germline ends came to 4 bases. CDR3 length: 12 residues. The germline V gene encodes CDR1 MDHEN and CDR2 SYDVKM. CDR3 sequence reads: CASSLSLGELFF. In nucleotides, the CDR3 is TGTGCCAGCAGTTTATCGCTCGGGGAGCTGTTTTTT.

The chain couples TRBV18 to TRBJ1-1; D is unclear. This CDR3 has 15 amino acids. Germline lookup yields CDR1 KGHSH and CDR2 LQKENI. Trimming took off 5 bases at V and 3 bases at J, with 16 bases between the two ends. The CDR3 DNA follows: TGTGCCAGCTCAGGAATGGGAGGAATGGACACTGAAGCTTTCTTT. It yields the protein CASSGMGGMDTEAFF.

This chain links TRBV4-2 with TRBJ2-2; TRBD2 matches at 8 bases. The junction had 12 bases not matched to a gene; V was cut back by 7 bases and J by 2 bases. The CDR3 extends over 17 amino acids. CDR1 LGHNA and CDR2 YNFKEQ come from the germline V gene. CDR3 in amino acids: CASTPWGGGPNTGELFF. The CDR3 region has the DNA TGTGCCAGCACCCCTTGGGGCGGGGGGCCCAACACCGGGGAGCTGTTTTTT.

CDR3 amino acids: CASSKGHLNTEAFF. In nucleotides, the CDR3 is TGTGCCAGTAGTAAAGGACACCTGAACACTGAAGCTTTCTTT. The V call is TRBV19, the J call TRBJ1-1; D is possibly TRBD1 (5 bases). Trimming left V 4 bases short and J 0 bases short, with 9 bases between. The V gene's germline CDR1 is LNHDA and CDR2 SQIVND (reference sequence). This CDR3 is built from 14 residues.

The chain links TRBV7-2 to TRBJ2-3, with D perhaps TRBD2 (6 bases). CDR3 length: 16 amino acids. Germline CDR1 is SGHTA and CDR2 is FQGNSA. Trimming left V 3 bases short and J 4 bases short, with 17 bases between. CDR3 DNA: TGTGCCAGCAGCTTGAGGGGACTGTGGGGTGCAGATACGCAGTATTTT. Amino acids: CASSLRGLWGADTQYF. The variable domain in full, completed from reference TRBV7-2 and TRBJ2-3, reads GAGVSQSPSNKVTEKGKDVELRCDPISGHTALYWYRQSLGQGLEFLIYFQGNSAPDKSGLPSDRFSAERTGGSVSTLTIQRTQQEDSAVYLCASSLRGLWGADTQYFGPGTRLTVL.

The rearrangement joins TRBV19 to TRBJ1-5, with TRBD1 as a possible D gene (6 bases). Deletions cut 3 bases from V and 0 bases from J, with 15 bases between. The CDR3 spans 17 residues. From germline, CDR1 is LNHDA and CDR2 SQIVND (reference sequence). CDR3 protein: CASSIPTGRYSNQPQHF. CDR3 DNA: TGTGCCAGTAGTATTCCAACAGGGCGATATAGCAATCAGCCCCAGCATTTT.

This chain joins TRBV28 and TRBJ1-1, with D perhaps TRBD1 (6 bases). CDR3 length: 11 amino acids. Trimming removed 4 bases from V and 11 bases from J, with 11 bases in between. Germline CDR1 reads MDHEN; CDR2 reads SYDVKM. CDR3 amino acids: CASSYIGGAFF. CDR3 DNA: TGTGCCAGCAGTTACATAGGGGGGGCTTTCTTT.

CDR3: CASTPSRLAGGPSTGELFF. The CDR3 bases are TGCGCCAGCACCCCTTCGCGACTAGCGGGAGGGCCCTCCACCGGGGAGCTGTTTTTT. The chain uses TRBV4-1 and TRBJ2-2; 14 positions match TRBD2. This CDR3 region has 19 residues. V lost 7 bases, J lost 4 bases, and 14 bases stayed unmatched. Looked up from germline, CDR1 is MGHRA and CDR2 is YSYEKL.

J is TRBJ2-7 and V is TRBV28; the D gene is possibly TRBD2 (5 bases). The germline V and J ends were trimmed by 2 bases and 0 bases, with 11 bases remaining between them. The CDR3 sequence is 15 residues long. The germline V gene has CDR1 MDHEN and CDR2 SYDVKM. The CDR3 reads CASSLQAASSYEQYF. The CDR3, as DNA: TGTGCCAGCAGTTTACAAGCGGCAAGCTCCTACGAGCAGTACTTC.

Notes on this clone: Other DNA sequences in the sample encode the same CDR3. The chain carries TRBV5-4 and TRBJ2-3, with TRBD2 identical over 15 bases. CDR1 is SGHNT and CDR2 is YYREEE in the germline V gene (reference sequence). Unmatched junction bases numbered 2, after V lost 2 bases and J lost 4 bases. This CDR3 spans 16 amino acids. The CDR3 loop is CASSFRTSGRADTQYF. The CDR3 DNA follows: TGTGCCAGCAGCTTTCGGACTAGCGGGAGGGCAGATACGCAGTATTTT.

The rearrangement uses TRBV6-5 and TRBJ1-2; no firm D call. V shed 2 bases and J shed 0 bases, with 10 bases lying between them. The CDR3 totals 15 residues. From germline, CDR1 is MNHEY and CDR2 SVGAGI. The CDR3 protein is CASSYVGRANYGYTF. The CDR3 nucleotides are TGTGCCAGCAGTTACGTGGGAAGGGCTAACTATGGCTACACCTTC.

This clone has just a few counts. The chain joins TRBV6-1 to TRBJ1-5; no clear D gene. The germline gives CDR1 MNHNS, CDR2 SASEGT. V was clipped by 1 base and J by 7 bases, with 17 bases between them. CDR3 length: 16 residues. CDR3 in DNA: TGTGCCAGCAGTGAAGGCGGGCGATTAGGTGGGCAGCCCCAGCATTTT. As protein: CASSEGGRLGGQPQHF.

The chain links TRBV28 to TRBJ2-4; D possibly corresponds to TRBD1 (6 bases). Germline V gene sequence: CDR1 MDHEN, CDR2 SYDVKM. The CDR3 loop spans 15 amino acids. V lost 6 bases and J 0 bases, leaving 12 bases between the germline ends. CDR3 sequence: CASSLQGLAKNIQYF. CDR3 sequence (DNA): TGTGCCAGCAGCCTACAGGGTTTAGCCAAAAACATTCAGTACTTC.

This CDR3 is CASSLEREWAPYNEQFF. The CDR3 DNA reads as TGCGCCAGCAGCTTGGAGCGGGAGTGGGCCCCATACAATGAGCAGTTCTTC. This rearrangement joins TRBV5-1 to TRBJ2-1, with TRBD2 matching 8 bases. The J segment lost 4 bases and the V segment lost 0 bases, leaving 9 bases of the junction unmatched. This CDR3 comprises 17 residues. CDR1 and CDR2 (germline): SGHRS, YFSETQ.

The CDR3 coding sequence is TGCGCCAGCAGCTTGTGGTCGGGAGGGAGTTACAATGAGCAGTTCTTC. It translates to CASSLWSGGSYNEQFF. The chain carries TRBV5-1 and TRBJ2-1; 8 bases agree with TRBD2. The CDR3 totals 16 residues. Trimming removed 1 base from V and 4 bases from J; junction bases left unmatched: 7. Looked up from germline, CDR1 is SGHRS and CDR2 is YFSETQ.

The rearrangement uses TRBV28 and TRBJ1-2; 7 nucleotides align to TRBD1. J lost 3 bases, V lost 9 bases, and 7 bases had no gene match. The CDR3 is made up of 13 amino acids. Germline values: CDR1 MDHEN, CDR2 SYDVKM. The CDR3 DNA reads TGTGCCAGTGGAGACAGGGCCTACTATGGCTACACCTTC. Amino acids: CASGDRAYYGYTF.

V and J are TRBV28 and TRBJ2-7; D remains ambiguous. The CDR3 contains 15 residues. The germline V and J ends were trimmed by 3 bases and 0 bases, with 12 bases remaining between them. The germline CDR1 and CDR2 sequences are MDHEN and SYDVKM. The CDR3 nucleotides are TGTGCCAGCAGTTTTGCGGACGCAAGCTCCTACGAGCAGTACTTC. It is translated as CASSFADASSYEQYF.